This T cell receptor (beta chain) was observed in a study of T cells in tumors and immune-related adverse events. The assay was immunoSEQ multiplex PCR, and TCRdb's table has in-frame clones only and misses some. Here the sample spans 9,900 or so clones, 85% to 95% being singletons. CDR3 length equals 14 residues. Trimming cost V 0 bases and J 5 bases, with 8 bases left between them. The germline CDR1 and CDR2 sequences are MNHEY and SMNVEV (reference sequence). The TCR comes from a female donor with metastatic renal cell carcinoma. The chain employs TRBV27 and TRBJ1-5; no firm D call. This material consisted of lymph node tissue, taken from a patient treated with anti-PD-1 therapy. The CDR3 nucleotides are TGTGCCAGCAGTTTATCAGGTCCCGATCAGCCCCAGCATTTT. Translating gives CASSLSGPDQPQHF.